These 20 T cell receptor beta chains were all obtained from the same sample, sequenced in a study of OX40 agonist ivuxolimab in advanced cancers. TCRdb's copy holds only in-frame clones and misses some; the assay was immunoSEQ multiplex PCR. This repertoire shows about 80,000 clones, 88% found once; its top ten account for about 0.52%. The sample consisted of CD4+ or CD8+ T cells sorted from blood, taken in a trial of the OX40 agonist ivuxolimab. Receptors were obtained from an adult with an advanced solid tumor such as melanoma, head and neck, liver or kidney cancer.

In this sample, this clone turned up once. V usage is TRBV6-5 and J usage is TRBJ1-6; D not resolved. Germline loops: CDR1 MNHEY, CDR2 SVGAGI. V was pared by 7 bases and J by 3 bases, with 4 bases between. The CDR3 spans 12 residues. CDR3: CASNGYNSPLHF. The CDR3 DNA is TGTGCCAGCAATGGCTATAATTCACCCCTCCACTTT.

This chain links TRBV5-4 with TRBJ1-2; TRBD1 aligns across 7 bases. The ends lost 4 bases at V and 6 bases at J; junction bases unmatched: 6. This CDR3 is 13 amino acids long. The germline V gene has CDR1 SGHNT and CDR2 YYREEE (reference sequence). In DNA form, the CDR3 reads TGTGCCAGCAGCCCCGCCACAGGGGATGGCTACACCTTC. Translating gives CASSPATGDGYTF.

This clone was seen once. The V gene is TRBV7-2, the J gene TRBJ2-5; D unclear. Germline loops: CDR1 SGHTA, CDR2 FQGNSA. The CDR3 runs to 13 residues. V was pared by 5 bases and J by 4 bases, with 11 bases between. The CDR3 region is CASSRPGSETQYF. CDR3 DNA: TGTGCCAGCAGCCGCCCCGGTTCAGAGACCCAGTACTTC.

Concerning this clone itself: This likely comes from a read error, as the CDR3 has no conserved phenylalanine or tryptophan at its end. The chain recombines TRBV18 with TRBJ1-6; D unclear. Germline V gene lookup returns CDR1 KGHSH and CDR2 LQKENI. Trimming shortened V by 3 bases and J by 10 bases, and 16 bases separated the two germline ends. The CDR3 length is 15 residues. The CDR3 DNA reads as TGTGCCAGCTCACCCGATGGGAGAGAAACCTCACCCCTCCACCTT. It codes for CASSPDGRETSPLHL.

This clone was picked up a small number of times. The chain couples TRBV6-1 to TRBJ1-1, with D tentatively TRBD1 (5 bases). Germline V gene sequence: CDR1 MNHNS, CDR2 SASEGT. This CDR3 region has 14 residues. V gave up 3 bases and J gave up 6 bases, with 14 bases separating them. The CDR3 DNA sequence: TGTGCCAGCAGTGAGGGGACGGTACCACCTGAAGCTTTCTTT. Its protein product is CASSEGTVPPEAFF.

V and J are TRBV5-1 and TRBJ2-1, with D possibly matching TRBD1 (5 bases). V was cut by 0 bases and J by 4 bases, with 8 bases left in between. The CDR3 loop spans 14 amino acids. Per the germline V gene, CDR1 is SGHRS and CDR2 is YFSETQ. The CDR3 coding sequence is TGCGCCAGCAGCTTGGGACAGAAGTACAATGAGCAGTTCTTC. It codes for CASSLGQKYNEQFF.

The chain couples TRBV19 to TRBJ1-2; no clear D. The CDR3 runs to 13 residues. V dropped 1 base and J dropped 5 bases, with 8 bases sitting between them. Germline loops: CDR1 LNHDA, CDR2 SQIVND (reference sequence). DNA of the CDR3: TGTGCCAGTAGTATAGCGCCGGCTTATGGCTACACCTTC. Its protein product is CASSIAPAYGYTF.

The gene calls are TRBV6-4 and TRBJ2-1; no definite D call. With 4 bases removed from V and 8 bases from J, the gap between germline ends came to 12 bases. The CDR3 has 13 residues. Germline loops: CDR1 MRHNA, CDR2 SNTAGT. The CDR3 nucleotides are TGTGCCAGCAGTGCCTTTAACTCGGATGAGCAGTTCTTC. Translated, it gives CASSAFNSDEQFF.

The chain recombines TRBV5-1 with TRBJ1-5; D is perhaps TRBD1 (5 bases). Trimming cost V 5 bases and J 0 bases, with 15 bases left between them. This CDR3 region has 16 residues. Germline V gene data show CDR1 as SGHRS and CDR2 as YFSETQ. CDR3 coding DNA: TGCGCCAGCAGGTCGGGACTGTCAGATAGCAATCAGCCCCAGCATTTT. Encoded protein: CASRSGLSDSNQPQHF. Variable domain in full (rest from reference TRBV5-1 and TRBJ1-5): KAGVTQTPRYLIKTRGQQVTLSCSPISGHRSVSWYQQTPGQGLQFLFEYFSETQRNKGNFPGRFSGRQFSNSRSEMNVSTLELGDSALYLCASRSGLSDSNQPQHFGDGTRLSIL.

V gene TRBV6-5 combines with J gene TRBJ2-2, with a tentative D call TRBD2 (7 bases). Trimming shortened V by 0 bases and J by 9 bases, and 11 bases separated the two germline ends. Germline values: CDR1 MNHEY, CDR2 SVGAGI. The CDR3 runs 14 residues. CDR3 DNA sequence: TGTGCCAGCAGTTACTCGATCGGGGGGCGGGAGCTGTTTTTT. This sequence encodes CASSYSIGGRELFF.

Comments on this clone: In the same sample, other DNA sequences code for this CDR3. The genes are TRBV21-1 and TRBJ1-1; the table's TRBD1 call for D was not verified on the DNA. TRBV21-1 is flagged as a pseudogene. This CDR3 has 17 amino acids. The CDR3 spells CASSKETRGRVGHEAFF. CDR3 DNA sequence: TGTGCCAGCAGCAAAGAGACCAGGGGGCGCGTAGGTCACGAAGCTTTCTTT.

The rearrangement links TRBV7-2 to TRBJ1-2; the match to TRBD1 covers 8 bases. Trimming took 1 base from V and 4 from J; bases not matched to a gene: 2. The CDR3 loop spans 14 amino acids. Germline V gene lookup returns CDR1 SGHTA and CDR2 FQGNSA. The CDR3 DNA reads as TGTGCCAGCAGCTTAGACAGGGGGGGCTATGGCTACACCTTC. It is translated as CASSLDRGGYGYTF.

Only one count was recorded for this clone. The V call is TRBV18, the J call TRBJ1-3; 7 bases are a match to TRBD1. The CDR3 loop spans 16 amino acids. The germline CDR1 and CDR2 sequences are KGHSH and LQKENI. The junction had 16 bases not matched to a gene; V was cut back by 6 bases and J by 8 bases. The CDR3 loop is CASSLDGQARDYTIYF. CDR3 bases: TGTGCCAGCTCTCTCGACGGACAGGCTAGGGATTACACCATATATTTT.

The chain employs TRBV18 and TRBJ1-5; D not resolved. In germline, CDR1 is KGHSH, CDR2 LQKENI. Trimming shortened V by 6 bases and J by 2 bases, and 8 bases separated the two germline ends. The CDR3 is made up of 13 amino acids. For the CDR3, the DNA is TGTGCCAGCTCGGAGGGAGGCAATCAGCCCCAGCATTTT. Translated, it gives CASSEGGNQPQHF.

The rearrangement links TRBV5-5 to TRBJ2-1; 10 positions agree with TRBD2. The CDR3 length is 15 residues. Germline CDR1 is SGHKS and CDR2 is YYEKEE (reference sequence). Unmatched junction bases numbered 4, after V lost 3 bases and J lost 4 bases. The CDR3: CASSSGLAVYNEQFF. The CDR3 bases are TGTGCCAGCAGCTCAGGACTAGCGGTTTACAATGAGCAGTTCTTC.

The chain couples TRBV6-6 to TRBJ1-2, with TRBD1 matching over 10 bases. Germline assignment: CDR1 MNHNY and CDR2 SVGAGI (reference sequence). The CDR3 extends over 14 amino acids. Trimming removed 2 bases from V and 6 bases from J; junction bases left unmatched: 3. Here the CDR3 reads CASSYEGQGHGYTF. Here the CDR3 DNA reads TGTGCCAGCAGTTACGAGGGACAGGGGCATGGCTACACCTTC.

This chain connects TRBV19 to TRBJ1-5, with 8 bases fitting TRBD1. Germline assignment: CDR1 LNHDA and CDR2 SQIVND (reference sequence). The CDR3 runs 15 residues. The trim removed 6 bases at V and 4 bases at J, leaving 8 bases unmatched. CDR3 DNA sequence: TGTGCCAGTAGCAAGGGGACAGGAGCTAATCAGCCCCAGCATTTT. Translation gives CASSKGTGANQPQHF.

The rearrangement uses TRBV9 and TRBJ1-3; 8 bases map to TRBD1. Germline-derived CDR1 and CDR2 are SGDLS and YYNGEE. The trim removed 3 bases at V and 4 bases at J, leaving 12 bases unmatched. The CDR3 runs to 17 residues. The CDR3 sequence: CASSAAGQGWSGNTIYF. CDR3 in DNA: TGTGCCAGCAGCGCTGCCGGACAGGGCTGGTCAGGAAACACCATATATTTT.

V is TRBV2 and J is TRBJ1-1; a possible D gene is TRBD1 (5 bases). Trimming took off 6 bases at V and 2 bases at J, with 16 bases between the two ends. The CDR3 has 15 residues. Germline CDR1 is SNHLY and CDR2 is FYNNEI. The CDR3 DNA reads as TGTGCCAGCAGGAGGCAGGGTAGGAGCAACACTGAAGCTTTCTTT. It codes for CASRRQGRSNTEAFF.

The chain couples TRBV7-3 to TRBJ1-3; possible D gene TRBD1, 6 bases. Per the germline V gene, CDR1 is SGHTA and CDR2 is FQGTGA. V lost 6 bases, J lost 0 bases, and 12 bases lay in between. The CDR3 runs to 15 residues. This CDR3 reads CASSPDSYSGNTIYF. CDR3 sequence (DNA): TGTGCCAGCAGTCCGGACAGCTACTCTGGAAACACCATATATTTT. The full variable domain, in which reference TRBV7-3 and TRBJ1-3 provide the parts outside the CDR3, is GAGVSQTPSNKVTEKGKYVELRCDPISGHTALYWYRQSLGQGPEFLIYFQGTGAADDSGLPNDRFFAVRPEGSVSTLKIQRTERGDSAVYLCASSPDSYSGNTIYFGEGSWLTVV.